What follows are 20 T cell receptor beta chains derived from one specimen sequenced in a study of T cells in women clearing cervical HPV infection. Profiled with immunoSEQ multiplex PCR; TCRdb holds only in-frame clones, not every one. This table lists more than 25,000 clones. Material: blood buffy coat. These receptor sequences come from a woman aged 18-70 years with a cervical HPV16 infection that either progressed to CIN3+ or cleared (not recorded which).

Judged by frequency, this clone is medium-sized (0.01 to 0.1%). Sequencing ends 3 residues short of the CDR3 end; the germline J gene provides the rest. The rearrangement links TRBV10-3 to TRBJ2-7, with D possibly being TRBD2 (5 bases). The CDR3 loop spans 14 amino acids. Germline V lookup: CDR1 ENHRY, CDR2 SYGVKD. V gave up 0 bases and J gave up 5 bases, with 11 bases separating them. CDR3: CAISESRGVDEQYF. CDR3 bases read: TGTGCCATCAGTGAGTCACGGGGAGTGGACGAG.

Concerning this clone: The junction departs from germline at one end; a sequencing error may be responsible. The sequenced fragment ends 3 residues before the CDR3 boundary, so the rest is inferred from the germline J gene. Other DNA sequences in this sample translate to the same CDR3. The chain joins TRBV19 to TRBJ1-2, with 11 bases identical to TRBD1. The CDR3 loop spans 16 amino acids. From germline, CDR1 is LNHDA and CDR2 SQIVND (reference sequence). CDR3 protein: CASSSAGQGGNYGYTF. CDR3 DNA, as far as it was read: TGTGCCAGTAGTAGTGCGGGACAGGGGGGAAACTATGGA.

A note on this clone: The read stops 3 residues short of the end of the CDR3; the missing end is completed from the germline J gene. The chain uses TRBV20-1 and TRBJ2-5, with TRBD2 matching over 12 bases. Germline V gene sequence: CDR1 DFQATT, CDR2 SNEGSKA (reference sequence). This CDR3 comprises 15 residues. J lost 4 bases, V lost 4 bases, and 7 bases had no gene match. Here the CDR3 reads CSANLAGGPGETQYF. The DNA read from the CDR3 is TGCAGTGCTAACCTAGCGGGAGGGCCAGGAGAGACC.

The sequenced CDR3 bases are TGCAGTGCTAGAGAGACAGGGTTTGCGCTAAATGGC. This encodes CSARETGFALNG. The entire CDR3 is CSARETGFALNGYTF. This chain connects TRBV20-1 to TRBJ1-2, with 7 bases matching TRBD1. Read sequence stops 3 residues before the CDR3 end, and the germline J gene provides the missing end. This CDR3 spans 15 amino acids. V was pared by 0 bases and J by 6 bases, with 10 bases of the junction left unmatched. Germline assignment: CDR1 DFQATT and CDR2 SNEGSKA (reference sequence).

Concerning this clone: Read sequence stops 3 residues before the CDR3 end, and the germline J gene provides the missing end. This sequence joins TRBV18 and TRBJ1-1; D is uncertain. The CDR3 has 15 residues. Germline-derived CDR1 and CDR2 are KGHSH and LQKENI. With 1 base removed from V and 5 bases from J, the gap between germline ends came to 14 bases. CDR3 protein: CASSPQDRAGTEAFF. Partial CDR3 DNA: TGTGCCAGCTCACCACAGGACCGGGCGGGGACTGAA. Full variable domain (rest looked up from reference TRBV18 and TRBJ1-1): NAGVMQNPRHLVRRRGQEARLRCSPMKGHSHVYWYRQLPEEGLKFMVYLQKENIIDESGMPKERFSAEFPKEGPSILRIQQVVRGDSAAYFCASSPQDRAGTEAFFGQGTRLTVV.

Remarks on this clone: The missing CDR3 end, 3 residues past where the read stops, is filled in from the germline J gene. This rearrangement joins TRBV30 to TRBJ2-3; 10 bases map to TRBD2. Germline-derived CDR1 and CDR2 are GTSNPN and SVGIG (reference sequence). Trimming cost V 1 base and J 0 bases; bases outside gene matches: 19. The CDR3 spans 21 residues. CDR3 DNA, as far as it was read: TGTGCCTGGAGTGCATGGGGTCCCGGACTAGCGGACTCCCGTAGCACAGATACG. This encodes CAWSAWGPGLADSRSTDT. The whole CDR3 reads CAWSAWGPGLADSRSTDTQYF.

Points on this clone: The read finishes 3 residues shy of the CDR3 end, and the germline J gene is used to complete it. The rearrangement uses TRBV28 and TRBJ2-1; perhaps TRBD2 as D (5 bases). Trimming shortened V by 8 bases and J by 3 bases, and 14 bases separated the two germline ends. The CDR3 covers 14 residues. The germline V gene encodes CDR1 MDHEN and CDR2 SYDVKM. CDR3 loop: CASGPRAFYNEQFF. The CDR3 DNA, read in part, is TGTGCCAGCGGCCCGAGGGCCTTCTACAATGAG.

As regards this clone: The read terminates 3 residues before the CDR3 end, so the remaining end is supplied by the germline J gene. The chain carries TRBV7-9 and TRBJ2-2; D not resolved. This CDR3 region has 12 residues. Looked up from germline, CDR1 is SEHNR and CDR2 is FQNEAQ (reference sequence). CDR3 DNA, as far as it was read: TGTGCCAGCAGCTTACGGGTAGAAAAG. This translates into CASSLRVEK. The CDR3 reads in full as CASSLRVEKLFF.

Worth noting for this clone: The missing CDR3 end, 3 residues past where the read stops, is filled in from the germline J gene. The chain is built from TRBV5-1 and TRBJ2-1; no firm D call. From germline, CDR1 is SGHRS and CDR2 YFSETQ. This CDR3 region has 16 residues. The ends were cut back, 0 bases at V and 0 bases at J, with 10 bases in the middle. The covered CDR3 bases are TGCGCCAGCAGCTTGGCATGGGCGAGCTCCTACAATGAG. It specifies CASSLAWASSYNE. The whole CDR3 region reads CASSLAWASSYNEQFF.

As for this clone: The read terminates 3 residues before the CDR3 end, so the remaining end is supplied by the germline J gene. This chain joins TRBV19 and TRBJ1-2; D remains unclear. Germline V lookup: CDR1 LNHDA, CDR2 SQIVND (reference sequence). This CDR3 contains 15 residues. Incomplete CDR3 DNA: TGTGCCAGTAGTGTACTAGCGGGAGACCAATACGAC. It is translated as CASSVLAGDQYD. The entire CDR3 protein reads CASSVLAGDQYDYTF.

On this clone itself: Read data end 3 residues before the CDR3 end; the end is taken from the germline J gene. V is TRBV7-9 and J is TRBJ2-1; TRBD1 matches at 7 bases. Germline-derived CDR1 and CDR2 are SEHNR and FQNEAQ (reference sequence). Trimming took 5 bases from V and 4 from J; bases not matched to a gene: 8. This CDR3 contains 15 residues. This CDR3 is CASSPRGQIYNEQFF. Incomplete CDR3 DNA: TGTGCCAGCAGCCCAAGGGGACAGATATACAATGAG. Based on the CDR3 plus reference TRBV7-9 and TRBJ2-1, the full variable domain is DTGVSQNPRHKITKRGQNVTFRCDPISEHNRLYWYRQTLGQGPEFLTYFQNEAQLEKSRLLSDRFSAERPKGSFSTLEIQRTEQGDSAMYLCASSPRGQIYNEQFFGPGTRLTVL.

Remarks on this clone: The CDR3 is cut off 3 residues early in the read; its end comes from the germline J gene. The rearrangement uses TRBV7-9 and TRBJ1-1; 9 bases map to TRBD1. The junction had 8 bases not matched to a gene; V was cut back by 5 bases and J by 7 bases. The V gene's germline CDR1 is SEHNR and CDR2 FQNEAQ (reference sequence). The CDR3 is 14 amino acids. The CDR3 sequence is CASSATPTGGEAFF. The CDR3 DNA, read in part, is TGTGCCAGCAGCGCGACCCCGACAGGGGGTGAA.

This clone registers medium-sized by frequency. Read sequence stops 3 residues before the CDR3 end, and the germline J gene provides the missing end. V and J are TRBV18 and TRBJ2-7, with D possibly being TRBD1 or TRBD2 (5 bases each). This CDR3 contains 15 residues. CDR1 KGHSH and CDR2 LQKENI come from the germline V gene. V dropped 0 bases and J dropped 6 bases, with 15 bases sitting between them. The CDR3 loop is CASSPPRGVGSEQYF. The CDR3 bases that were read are TGTGCCAGCTCACCACCGCGAGGGGTTGGCTCCGAG.

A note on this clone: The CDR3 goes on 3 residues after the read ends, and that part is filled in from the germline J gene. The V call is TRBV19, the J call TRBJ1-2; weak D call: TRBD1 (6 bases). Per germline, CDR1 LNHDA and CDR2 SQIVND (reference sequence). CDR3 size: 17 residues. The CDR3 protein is CASSTRGLAGIPYDYTF. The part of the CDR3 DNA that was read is TGTGCCAGTAGTACCAGGGGACTAGCGGGAATCCCCTACGAC.

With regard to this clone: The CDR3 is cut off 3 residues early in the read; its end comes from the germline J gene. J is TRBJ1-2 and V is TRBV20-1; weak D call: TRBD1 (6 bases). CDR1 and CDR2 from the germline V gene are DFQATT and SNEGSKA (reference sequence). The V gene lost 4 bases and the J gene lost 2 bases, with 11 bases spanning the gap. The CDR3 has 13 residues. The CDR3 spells CSATGEGNYGYTF. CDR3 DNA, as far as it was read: TGCAGTGCTACAGGGGAGGGGAACTATGGC.

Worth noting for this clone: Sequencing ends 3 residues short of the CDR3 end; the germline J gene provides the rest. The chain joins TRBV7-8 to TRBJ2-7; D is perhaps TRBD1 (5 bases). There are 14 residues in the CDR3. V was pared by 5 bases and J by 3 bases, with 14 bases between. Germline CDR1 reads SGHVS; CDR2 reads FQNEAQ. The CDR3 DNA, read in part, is TGTGCCAGCAGCCCTCCACAGGATTTCTACGAG. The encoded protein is CASSPPQDFYE. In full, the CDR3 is CASSPPQDFYEQYF. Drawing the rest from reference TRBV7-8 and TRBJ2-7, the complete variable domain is GAGVSQSPRYKVAKRGQDVALRCDPISGHVSLFWYQQALGQGPEFLTYFQNEAQLDKSGLPSDRFFAERPEGSVSTLKIQRTQQEDSAVYLCASSPPQDFYEQYFGPGTRLTVT.

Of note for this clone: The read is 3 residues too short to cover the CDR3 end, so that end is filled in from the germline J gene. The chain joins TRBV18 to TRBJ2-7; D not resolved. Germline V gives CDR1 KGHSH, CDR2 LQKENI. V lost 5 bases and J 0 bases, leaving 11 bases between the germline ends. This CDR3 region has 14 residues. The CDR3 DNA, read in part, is TGTGCCAGCTCAAGAGCCTCTAGCTCCTACGAG. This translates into CASSRASSSYE. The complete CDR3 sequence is CASSRASSSYEQYF.

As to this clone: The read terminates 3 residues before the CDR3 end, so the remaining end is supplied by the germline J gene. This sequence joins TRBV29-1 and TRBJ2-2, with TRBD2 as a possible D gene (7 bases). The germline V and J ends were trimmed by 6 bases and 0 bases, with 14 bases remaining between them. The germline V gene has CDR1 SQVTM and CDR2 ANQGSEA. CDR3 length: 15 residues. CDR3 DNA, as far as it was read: TGCAGCGTCCGAGGGGGGGGCCCGAACACCGGGGAG. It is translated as CSVRGGGPNTGE. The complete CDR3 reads CSVRGGGPNTGELFF.

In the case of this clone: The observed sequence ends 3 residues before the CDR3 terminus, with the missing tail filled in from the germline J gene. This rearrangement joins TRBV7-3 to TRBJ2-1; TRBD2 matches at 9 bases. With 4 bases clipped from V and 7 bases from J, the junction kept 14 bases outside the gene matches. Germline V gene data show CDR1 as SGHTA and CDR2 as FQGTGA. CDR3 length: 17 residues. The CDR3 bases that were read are TGTGCCAGCAGCTCCCTTCTTCCGGGACTAGCTCAGAATGAG. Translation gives CASSSLLPGLAQNE. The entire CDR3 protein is CASSSLLPGLAQNEQFF.

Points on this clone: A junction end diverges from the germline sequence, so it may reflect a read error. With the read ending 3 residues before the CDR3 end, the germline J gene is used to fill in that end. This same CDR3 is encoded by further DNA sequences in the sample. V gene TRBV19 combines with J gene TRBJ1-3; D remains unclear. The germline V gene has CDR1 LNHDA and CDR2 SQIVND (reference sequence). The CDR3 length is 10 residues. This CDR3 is CASTGNTIYF. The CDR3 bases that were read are TGTGCCAGCACGGGGAACACA.